This section outlines one TCR beta chain sequence together with its context. No antigen is known for it. These data are taken from a study of vaccination and CD4 T cells after COVID-19. In the study overall: In culture, cells were exposed to overlapping spike peptides from SARS-CoV-2, HCoV-NL63, HCoV-OC43 and HCoV-229E.

Sequencing of cultured CD4+ T cell DNA used the Oncomine TCR Beta short-read assay. TCRdb redid the calling of the PCR reads with MiXCR, one entry per CDR3 protein. The sample carries about 19,000 distinct CDR3 sequences, under 50% recorded once. Stated treatment: roughly 10-day PBMC culture with coronavirus spike peptide pools or control peptides (ViraFEST assay). ViraFEST grew antigen-specific T cells using peptide pools, then sequenced TCRs. Positive PCR dates covered March to December 2020, before US Alpha, Beta and Delta variants. Culture of under 2.5 million PBMCs per well took place with around 10 IU/ml IL-2 and 8.5 to 10 ug/ml peptide pools. The TCR sequence derives from a human donor who had recovered from COVID-19. Sequences were derived from CD4+ T cells from blood, cultured in vitro, sampled after SARS-CoV-2 vaccination.

This CDR3 reads CASSEGGIGAGPYGYTF. In nucleotides, the CDR3 is TGTGCCAGCAGTGAAGGAGGTATCGGAGCAGGGCCCTATGGCTACACCTTC. The gene calls are TRBV6-1 and TRBJ1-2; a possible D gene is TRBD1 (5 bases). The CDR3 consists of 17 residues. Trimming took off 1 base at V and 4 bases at J, with 19 bases between the two ends. Germline V gene lookup returns CDR1 MNHNS and CDR2 SASEGT.